The 21 T cell receptor beta chains listed next were all sequenced from one sample in a study of T-cell reconstitution after alpha-beta-depleted transplantation in children. A TCRbeta library incorporating unique molecular identifiers was prepared. TCRdb fed the PCR reads into MiXCR, producing one record per CDR3 protein. The sample records approximately 200,000 distinct CDR3 sequences, about 6% being singletons. Specimen: PBMCs, collected before TCRalphabeta/CD19-depleted stem cell transplant. These TCRs come from a girl under three years old with combined immunodeficiency, due to receive a stem cell transplant.

This clonotype was seen ten or more times. The chain recombines TRBV12-3 or TRBV12-4 with TRBJ2-5, with D tentatively TRBD1 (6 bases). Trimming took 8 bases from V and 5 from J, leaving 18 bases between them. The CDR3 extends over 14 amino acids. The CDR3 region has the DNA TGTGCCAGCTTAAACAGGGCTGTAGGGGAGACCCAGTACTTC. Translating it yields CASLNRAVGETQYF.

Points on this clonotype: A read error may explain this, as a much larger clone is one base away. The chain combines TRBV4-1 with TRBJ2-7; no firm D call. Trimming left V 1 base short and J 1 base short, with 14 bases between. There are 16 residues in the CDR3. Germline CDR1 and CDR2: MGHRA and YSYEKL. This CDR3 reads CASSQVSSRWSYEQYF. The CDR3 coding sequence is TGCGCCAGCAGCCAAGTCTCGTCTAGGTGGTCCTACGAGCAGTACTTC.

The chain couples TRBV28 to TRBJ2-5, with D possibly TRBD1 on 6 matching bases. The V and J ends lost 2 bases and 5 bases respectively, with 18 bases between them. Per the germline V gene, CDR1 is MDHEN and CDR2 is SYDVKM. CDR3 length: 16 residues. CDR3 sequence: CASSLMRKGVWETQYF. The DNA of the CDR3 is TGTGCCAGCAGTTTAATGAGAAAGGGGGTTTGGGAGACCCAGTACTTC. The full variable domain, in which reference TRBV28 and TRBJ2-5 provide the parts outside the CDR3, is DVKVTQSSRYLVKRTGEKVFLECVQDMDHENMFWYRQDPGLGLRLIYFSYDVKMKEKGDIPEGYSVSREKKERFSLILESASTNQTSMYLCASSLMRKGVWETQYFGPGTRLLVL.

This clonotype was found many times. The chain recombines TRBV7-2 with TRBJ2-7; possible D gene TRBD1, 6 bases. The V end was cut by 3 bases, the J end by 2 bases, with 11 bases between. The CDR3 is made up of 14 amino acids. Germline lookup yields CDR1 SGHTA and CDR2 FQGNSA. The CDR3 protein is CASSFFGQTYEQYF. The CDR3 nucleotides are TGTGCCAGCAGCTTCTTCGGACAGACCTACGAGCAGTACTTC.

In this sample, this clonotype turned up many times. The V and J genes are TRBV12-3 or TRBV12-4 and TRBJ2-1; 9 nucleotides line up with TRBD2. The CDR3 is 16 amino acids. V shed 4 bases and J 5 bases; nucleotides not matched to a gene: 9. The CDR3 sequence: CASSSVAGALDNEQFF. CDR3 DNA: TGTGCCAGCAGTTCTGTAGCGGGAGCCCTTGACAATGAGCAGTTCTTC.

This clonotype was picked up many times. For the CDR3, the DNA is TGTGCCAGCAGTGTGGCGTATGAGCAGTTCTTC. Its translation: CASSVAYEQFF. The chain combines TRBV12-3 or TRBV12-4 with TRBJ2-1; D ambiguous. V shed 5 bases and J shed 8 bases, with 7 bases lying between them. The CDR3 runs 11 residues.

At least ten counts were recorded for this clonotype. The rearrangement joins TRBV7-9 to TRBJ2-3; no reliable D call. The germline V gene has CDR1 SEHNR and CDR2 FQNEAQ (reference sequence). CDR3 size: 12 residues. V was shortened by 3 bases and J by 4 bases, with 5 bases between the two germline ends. CDR3 in DNA: TGTGCCAGCAGCTTTCAACCAGATACGCAGTATTTT. It yields the protein CASSFQPDTQYF.

This clonotype was observed many times. The chain links TRBV29-1 to TRBJ2-3; 7 nucleotides match TRBD2. The germline CDR1 and CDR2 sequences are SQVTM and ANQGSEA. J gave up 4 bases and V 7 bases, and 8 bases lay outside the gene matches. The CDR3 extends over 13 amino acids. This chain's CDR3 is CSAAGDSADTQYF. CDR3 nucleotides: TGCAGCGCGGCGGGGGATAGTGCAGATACGCAGTATTTT.

V gene TRBV28 combines with J gene TRBJ2-3; 9 nucleotides align to TRBD2. Germline-derived CDR1 and CDR2 are MDHEN and SYDVKM. V trimming: 6 bases; J trimming: 0 bases; junction bases outside the gene matches: 7. The CDR3 is 16 residues long. The CDR3 reads CASSPGTSPSTDTQYF. The CDR3 DNA sequence: TGTGCCAGCAGCCCCGGGACTAGCCCTAGCACAGATACGCAGTATTTT.

The chain employs TRBV7-3 and TRBJ2-1; D gene uncertain. From germline, CDR1 is SGHTA and CDR2 FQGTGA. The V and J ends lost 5 bases and 3 bases respectively, with 8 bases between them. The CDR3 is 13 amino acids. CDR3 amino acids: CASSIDHYNEQFF. The CDR3 DNA reads TGTGCCAGCAGCATCGACCACTACAATGAGCAGTTCTTC.

This clonotype was counted only a few times. V usage is TRBV4-1 and J usage is TRBJ2-3; 7 bases map to TRBD2. CDR3 length equals 15 residues. V lost 7 bases to trimming and J lost 1 base; unmatched junction nucleotides: 8. The germline V gene has CDR1 MGHRA and CDR2 YSYEKL. CDR3 coding DNA: TGCGCCAGCACTCCCAGCGGGAAGGGCACAGATACGCAGTATTTT. Amino acid sequence: CASTPSGKGTDTQYF.

This clonotype was counted ten times or more. The chain uses TRBV29-1 and TRBJ1-2; perhaps TRBD1 as D (5 bases). V shed 0 bases and J shed 6 bases, with 8 bases lying between them. There are 12 residues in the CDR3. The germline V gene encodes CDR1 SQVTM and CDR2 ANQGSEA. In nucleotides, the CDR3 is TGCAGCGTTGAAGATCTGGGGGATGGCTACACCTTC. This sequence encodes CSVEDLGDGYTF.

Ten or more counts support this clonotype. The CDR3 DNA reads as TGTGCCAGCAGCTTAGTTTGGCCAGCTAGCACAGATACGCAGTATTTT. Protein sequence: CASSLVWPASTDTQYF. The chain recombines TRBV7-8 with TRBJ2-3; D gene uncertain. With 1 base removed from V and 0 bases from J, the gap between germline ends came to 11 bases. The CDR3 spans 16 residues. CDR1 is SGHVS and CDR2 is FQNEAQ in the germline V gene.

Many counts were recorded for this clonotype. The chain combines TRBV3-1 with TRBJ2-7; D is possibly TRBD1 (5 bases). The length of the CDR3 is 13 residues. CDR1 is LGHDT and CDR2 is YNNKEL in the germline V gene (reference sequence). The V end lost 4 bases, the J end lost 1 base, and 8 bases lay between the germline ends. The CDR3 loop reads CASSPRASYEQYF. CDR3 nucleotides: TGTGCCAGCAGCCCCAGGGCTTCCTACGAGCAGTACTTC.

V and J are TRBV7-3 and TRBJ2-7; D remains ambiguous. Trimming shortened V by 8 bases and J by 2 bases, and 31 bases separated the two germline ends. Germline loops: CDR1 SGHTA, CDR2 FQGTGA. The CDR3 length is 19 residues. CDR3: CASCFRAQNRFYNPYEQYF. The CDR3 DNA reads as TGTGCCAGCTGTTTCCGTGCCCAGAATCGATTCTATAATCCCTACGAGCAGTACTTC. Looking up the rest from reference TRBV7-3 and TRBJ2-7 gives the full variable domain: GAGVSQTPSNKVTEKGKYVELRCDPISGHTALYWYRQSLGQGPEFLIYFQGTGAADDSGLPNDRFFAVRPEGSVSTLKIQRTERGDSAVYLCASCFRAQNRFYNPYEQYFGPGTRLTVT.

A few counts support this clonotype. This sequence joins TRBV7-3 and TRBJ2-7, with 8 bases identical to TRBD1. Germline V gives CDR1 SGHTA, CDR2 FQGTGA. This CDR3 region has 13 residues. V shed 3 bases and J 4 bases; nucleotides not matched to a gene: 2. The CDR3 reads CASSFNRGYEQYF. DNA for the CDR3: TGTGCCAGCAGCTTTAACAGGGGGTACGAGCAGTACTTC.

This clonotype showed up many times. The chain employs TRBV6-2 or TRBV6-3 and TRBJ2-7; no firm D call. From germline, CDR1 is MNHEY and CDR2 SVGEGT. The germline V and J ends were trimmed by 4 bases and 1 base, with 8 bases remaining between them. The CDR3 has 13 amino acids. CDR3 loop: CASSWPGSYEQYF. Here the CDR3 DNA reads TGTGCCAGCAGTTGGCCGGGTTCCTACGAGCAGTACTTC.

This clonotype appeared many times. The rearrangement uses TRBV7-8 and TRBJ2-2; 7 nucleotides agree with TRBD2. Trimming at V came to 8 bases and at J to 6 bases, leaving 18 bases not matched to a gene. Germline values: CDR1 SGHVS, CDR2 FQNEAQ. This CDR3 region has 17 residues. The CDR3 bases are TGTGCCAGCCGCCTCTACCCGTGGGGAGGGGACCCCGGGGAGCTGTTTTTT. Translating gives CASRLYPWGGDPGELFF.

The DNA of the CDR3 is TGTGCCACCCTAGCGGGCCTTAGCACAGATACGCAGTATTTT. Encoded protein: CATLAGLSTDTQYF. V usage is TRBV7-8 and J usage is TRBJ2-3, with 8 bases lining up with TRBD2. Trimming at V came to 10 bases and at J to 0 bases, leaving 6 bases not matched to a gene. The CDR3 has 14 amino acids. Germline V gene data show CDR1 as SGHVS and CDR2 as FQNEAQ.

This clonotype has ten or more counts. The chain is built from TRBV12-3 or TRBV12-4 and TRBJ1-4; D is unresolved. The CDR3 length is 14 residues. The ends were cut back, 1 base at V and 4 bases at J, with 7 bases in the middle. The CDR3 region is CASSLVKINEKLFF. CDR3 coding DNA: TGTGCCAGCAGTTTAGTGAAGATTAATGAAAAACTGTTTTTT.

This clonotype was seen at least ten times. The chain is built from TRBV20-1 and TRBJ2-7; 9 bases map to TRBD2. Trimming at V came to 5 bases and at J to 6 bases, leaving 14 bases not matched to a gene. Germline CDR1 is DFQATT and CDR2 is SNEGSKA (reference sequence). There are 15 residues in the CDR3. Here the CDR3 DNA reads TGCAGTGCTGGAGTCACGGTTAGCGGGAGCGGCGAGCAGTACTTC. Translating it yields CSAGVTVSGSGEQYF.